The 15 T cell receptor beta chains below come from one sample, sequenced in a study of cytomegalovirus exposure and HLA in healthy donors. The PCR ran on 60 Vbeta and 13 Jbeta primers. This table comes from immunoSEQ multiplex PCR, and its TCRdb copy is limited to in-frame clones, with some not included. Among roughly 100,000 clones listed, roughly 80% were seen once. Specimen: PBMCs. The receptors here all came from a man aged 55 to 70 in good health and CMV-seronegative.

J is TRBJ2-7 and V is TRBV28; 8 nucleotides agree with TRBD1. The V gene end was trimmed by 7 bases and the J gene end by 7 bases; junction bases not matched to a gene: 9. CDR3 size: 13 residues. Germline V gene lookup returns CDR1 MDHEN and CDR2 SYDVKM. As DNA, the CDR3 is TGTGCCAGCATGAACAGGGGGTATGGGGAGCAGTACGTC. Residues: CASMNRGYGEQYV.

This chain links TRBV9 with TRBJ1-3; D may be TRBD1 (5 bases). The CDR3 has 18 residues. Germline V CDR1 and CDR2: SGDLS, YYNGEE. V was shortened by 4 bases and J by 0 bases, with 20 bases between the two germline ends. As DNA, the CDR3 is TGTGCCAGCAGCCCAGCCCGTGCTGGGGCTTTCTCTGGAAACACCATATATTTT. Amino acids: CASSPARAGAFSGNTIYF.

This clone was recorded a few times. The CDR3 loop is CASSLPNGEQFF. The CDR3 DNA sequence: TGTGCCAGCAGCTTACCGAACGGTGAGCAGTTCTTC. The chain links TRBV7-2 to TRBJ2-1, with D unresolved. Trimming removed 2 bases from V and 9 bases from J, with 8 bases in between. The CDR3 consists of 12 residues. CDR1 and CDR2 (germline): SGHTA, FQGNSA. Full variable domain (rest looked up from reference TRBV7-2 and TRBJ2-1): GAGVSQSPSNKVTEKGKDVELRCDPISGHTALYWYRQSLGQGLEFLIYFQGNSAPDKSGLPSDRFSAERTGGSVSTLTIQRTQQEDSAVYLCASSLPNGEQFFGPGTRLTVL.

The V and J genes are TRBV5-4 and TRBJ2-5; possibly TRBD2 for D (5 bases). CDR1 SGHNT and CDR2 YYREEE come from the germline V gene (reference sequence). The CDR3 contains 13 residues. Trimming took 0 bases from V and 7 from J, leaving 10 bases between them. CDR3 sequence: CASSLEYGRTQYF. CDR3 coding DNA: TGTGCCAGCAGCTTGGAATATGGGAGGACCCAGTACTTC. The entire variable domain, with the rest obtained from reference TRBV5-4 and TRBJ2-5, is as follows: ETGVTQSPTHLIKTRGQQVTLRCSSQSGHNTVSWYQQALGQGPQFIFQYYREEENGRGNFPPRFSGLQFPNYSSELNVNALELDDSALYLCASSLEYGRTQYFGPGTRLLVL.

The genes are TRBV5-4 and TRBJ1-2; D gene unclear. This CDR3 spans 15 amino acids. CDR1 and CDR2 (germline): SGHNT, YYREEE (reference sequence). V was clipped by 3 bases and J by 0 bases, with 12 bases between them. The CDR3 DNA follows: TGTGCCAGCAGCTCGAGGGCAGACTCTAACTATGGCTACACCTTC. Protein: CASSSRADSNYGYTF.

The V gene is TRBV4-3, the J gene TRBJ1-1; possibly TRBD1 for D (5 bases). CDR1 and CDR2 (germline): LGHNA, YSLEER. Trimming removed 4 bases from V and 5 bases from J, with 23 bases in between. The CDR3 has 17 residues. The CDR3 region has the DNA TGCGCCAGCAGCCGGGCCGAGTTTCGGCAGGGTGGGACTGAAGCTTTCTTT. Its translation: CASSRAEFRQGGTEAFF.

The table lists this clone with a count of one. This rearrangement joins TRBV10-1 to TRBJ2-3, with 9 bases lining up with TRBD1. The CDR3 totals 14 residues. With 6 bases clipped from V and 5 bases from J, the junction kept 6 bases outside the gene matches. CDR1 and CDR2 (germline): WNHNN, SYGVQD (reference sequence). CDR3 region: CASRCTGGKDTQYF. The DNA of the CDR3 is TGCGCCAGCAGGTGCACAGGGGGCAAAGATACGCAGTATTTT.

Points on this clone: This specimen includes other DNA sequences encoding the same CDR3. V is TRBV5-1 and J is TRBJ1-5; the match to TRBD1 covers 7 bases. Germline CDR1 and CDR2: SGHRS and YFSETQ. This CDR3 has 14 amino acids. The J segment lost 2 bases and the V segment lost 5 bases, leaving 4 bases of the junction unmatched. The CDR3 is CASSSGQGNQPQHF. CDR3 nucleotides: TGCGCCAGCAGTTCCGGACAGGGCAATCAGCCCCAGCATTTT.

The rearrangement joins TRBV9 to TRBJ1-1; 7 positions match TRBD1. V shed 3 bases, J shed 8 bases, and the junction held 16 bases outside the gene matches. The germline CDR1 and CDR2 sequences are SGDLS and YYNGEE. The CDR3 runs to 16 residues. CDR3 amino acids: CASSAGLGGGTREAFF. For the CDR3, the DNA is TGTGCCAGCAGCGCCGGATTAGGGGGCGGAACGCGAGAAGCTTTCTTT.

This chain joins TRBV9 and TRBJ2-2; D is unresolved. CDR3 length equals 14 residues. The ends were cut back, 0 bases at V and 5 bases at J, with 8 bases in the middle. CDR1 and CDR2 (germline): SGDLS, YYNGEE. The CDR3 loop reads CASSVEPGTGELFF. CDR3 in DNA: TGTGCCAGCAGCGTAGAGCCGGGTACCGGGGAGCTGTTTTTT.

The chain carries TRBV5-6 and TRBJ2-3; D perhaps matches TRBD2 (6 bases). V was clipped by 2 bases and J by 14 bases, with 18 bases between them. Germline V gene data show CDR1 as SGHDT and CDR2 as YYEEEE. The CDR3 runs to 13 residues. This CDR3 reads CASSFPQLASRYF. CDR3 in DNA: TGTGCCAGCAGCTTTCCGCAACTAGCCTCGCGGTATTTT.

This clone was picked up a small number of times. The chain uses TRBV6-1 and TRBJ1-4, with 7 bases fitting TRBD1. After removal of 2 bases from V and 8 bases from J, the junction contained 8 bases not matched to a gene. Germline V gene data show CDR1 as MNHNS and CDR2 as SASEGT. This CDR3 contains 15 residues. The CDR3 region has the DNA TGTGCCAGCAGTGAAATCGAGGGGGCGGGAGAAAAACTGTTTTTT. Amino acids: CASSEIEGAGEKLFF.

This chain uses TRBV5-4 with TRBJ2-2; no definite D call. The CDR3 has 15 amino acids. Germline lookup yields CDR1 SGHNT and CDR2 YYREEE (reference sequence). V dropped 2 bases and J dropped 0 bases, with 8 bases sitting between them. The CDR3 DNA is TGTGCCAGCAGCTTCGGAGCCACGAACACCGGGGAGCTGTTTTTT. Its translation is CASSFGATNTGELFF.

CDR3 residues: CASSLFRGQNTEAFF. CDR3 in DNA: TGTGCCAGCAGTTTATTTAGGGGCCAGAACACTGAAGCTTTCTTT. The J gene is TRBJ1-1, the V gene TRBV28, with a weak D call TRBD1 (5 bases). The CDR3 sequence is 15 residues long. Germline CDR1 reads MDHEN; CDR2 reads SYDVKM. The V and J ends lost 1 base and 1 base respectively, with 10 bases between them.

The CDR3 DNA is TGTGCCAGCAGTTACAACAGGGTGGCTCTCGGCTATGGCTACACCTTC. Translation: CASSYNRVALGYGYTF. This sequence joins TRBV6-5 and TRBJ1-2, with a tentative D call TRBD1 (6 bases). V lost 2 bases, J lost 4 bases, and 17 bases lay in between. The CDR3 loop spans 16 amino acids. In germline, CDR1 is MNHEY, CDR2 SVGAGI.